The rows below give T cell receptor beta chains drawn from one sample of a study of blood T cell repertoires in COVID-19. This table comes from immunoSEQ multiplex PCR, and its TCRdb copy is limited to in-frame clones, with some not included. The sample shows some 5,900 clones, roughly 90% of them seen only once. The specimen was peripheral blood. Receptors were obtained from a human donor in a cohort sampled during active COVID-19. Each CDR3 is given with its conserved first and last residue.

j_call,v_call,cdr3_aa
TRBJ2-1,TRBV5-6,CASSLGLAGVLVEFF
TRBJ1-1,TRBV11-2,CASSLVQITEAFF
TRBJ2-3,TRBV7-9,CASSPIGGADTQYF
TRBJ1-2,TRBV2,CASTSATGRGGYTF
TRBJ1-1,TRBV14,CAKSGTGGERTEAFF
TRBJ1-1,TRBV3-1/TRBV3-2,CASSQESGMNTEAFF
TRBJ2-3,TRBV27,CASPLGRASTDTQYF
TRBJ2-2,TRBV29-1,CSAAGTVNTGELFF
TRBJ2-3,TRBV6-6,CASRVASGGSTDTQYF
TRBJ2-5,TRBV5-5,CASSSGTGPQETQYF
TRBJ2-7,TRBV6-5,CASSFGQGYYEQYF
TRBJ2-7,TRBV9,CASSEGAGGPYEQYF
TRBJ1-1,TRBV4-1,CASSLIDGGTEAFF
TRBJ2-3,TRBV9,CASSILGGAGDTQYF
TRBJ2-4,TRBV5-1,CASSLGDNLVPKNIQYF
TRBJ2-7,TRBV6-8,CASSDTYEQYF
TRBJ1-5,TRBV27,CASRLGQGSQPQHF
TRBJ2-1,TRBV2,CASSELTGSNEQFF
TRBJ1-1,TRBV5-1,CASSSGGGAWTEAFF
TRBJ1-2,TRBV4-1,CASSQALRANYGYTF
TRBJ2-1,TRBV5-8,CASSLAGIGSYNEQFF
TRBJ2-3,TRBV29-1,CSVERGLVDTQYF
TRBJ1-5,TRBV5-1,CASSPGGGGRGQPQHF
TRBJ1-4,TRBV27,CASSLSPGYNNEKLFF
TRBJ2-7,TRBV7-9,CASSFWARDSYEQYF
TRBJ1-5,TRBV12-3/TRBV12-4,CASRSDRGQPQHF
TRBJ1-3,TRBV19,CASSILDRGRDTIYF
TRBJ2-2,TRBV5-1,CASSSAGSSTGELFF
TRBJ1-1,TRBV12-3/TRBV12-4,CASTSHRPTEAFF